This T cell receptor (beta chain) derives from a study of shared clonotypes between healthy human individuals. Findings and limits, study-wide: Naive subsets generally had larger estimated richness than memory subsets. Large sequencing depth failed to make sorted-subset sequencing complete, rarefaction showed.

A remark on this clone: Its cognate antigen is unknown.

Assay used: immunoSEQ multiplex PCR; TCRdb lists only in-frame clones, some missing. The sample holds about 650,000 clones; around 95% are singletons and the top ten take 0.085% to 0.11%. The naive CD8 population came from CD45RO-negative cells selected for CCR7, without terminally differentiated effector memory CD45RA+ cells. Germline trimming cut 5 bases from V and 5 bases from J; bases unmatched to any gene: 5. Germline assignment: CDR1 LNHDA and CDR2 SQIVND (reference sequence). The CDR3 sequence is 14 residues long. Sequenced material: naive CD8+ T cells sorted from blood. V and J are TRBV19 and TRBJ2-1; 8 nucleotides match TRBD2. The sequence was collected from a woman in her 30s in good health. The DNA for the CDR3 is TGTGCCAGTAGTTTGGGACTAGACCACAATGAGCAGTTCTTC. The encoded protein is CASSLGLDHNEQFF.